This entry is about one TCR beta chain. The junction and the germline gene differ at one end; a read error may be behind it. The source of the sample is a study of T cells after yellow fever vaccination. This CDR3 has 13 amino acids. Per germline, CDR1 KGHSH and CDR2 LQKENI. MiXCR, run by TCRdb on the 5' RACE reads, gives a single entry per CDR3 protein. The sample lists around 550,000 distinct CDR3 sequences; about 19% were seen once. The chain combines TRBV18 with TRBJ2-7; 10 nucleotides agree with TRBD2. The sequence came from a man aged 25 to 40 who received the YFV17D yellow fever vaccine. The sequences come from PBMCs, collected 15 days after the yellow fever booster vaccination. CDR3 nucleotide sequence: TGTGCCAGCTCACCGGCGTCTCTTAGCGGGGGGTCCTTC. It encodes CASSPASLSGGSF.